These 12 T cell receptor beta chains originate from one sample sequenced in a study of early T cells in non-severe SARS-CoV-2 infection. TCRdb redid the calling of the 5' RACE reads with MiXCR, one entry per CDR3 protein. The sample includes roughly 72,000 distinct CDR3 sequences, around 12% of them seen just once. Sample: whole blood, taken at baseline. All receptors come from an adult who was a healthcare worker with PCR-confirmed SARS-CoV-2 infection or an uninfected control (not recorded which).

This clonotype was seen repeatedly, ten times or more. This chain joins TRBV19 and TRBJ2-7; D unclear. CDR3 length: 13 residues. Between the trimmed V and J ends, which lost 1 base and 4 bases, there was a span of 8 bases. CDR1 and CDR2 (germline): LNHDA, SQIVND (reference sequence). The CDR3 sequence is CASSIAPQYEQYF. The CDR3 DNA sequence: TGTGCCAGTAGTATAGCGCCCCAATACGAGCAGTACTTC.

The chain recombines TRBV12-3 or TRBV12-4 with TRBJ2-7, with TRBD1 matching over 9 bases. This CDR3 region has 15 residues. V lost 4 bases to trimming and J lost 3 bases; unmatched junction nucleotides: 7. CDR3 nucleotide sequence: TGTGCCAGCAGTTCACTGGACAGGGGCTTCTACGAGCAGTACTTC. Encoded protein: CASSSLDRGFYEQYF.

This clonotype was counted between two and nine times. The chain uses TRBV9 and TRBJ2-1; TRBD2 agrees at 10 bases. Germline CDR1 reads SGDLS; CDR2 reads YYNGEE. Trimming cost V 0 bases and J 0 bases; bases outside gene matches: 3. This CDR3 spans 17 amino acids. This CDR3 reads CASSVVSGGSSYNEQFF. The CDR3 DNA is TGTGCCAGCAGCGTAGTTAGCGGGGGGAGCTCCTACAATGAGCAGTTCTTC.

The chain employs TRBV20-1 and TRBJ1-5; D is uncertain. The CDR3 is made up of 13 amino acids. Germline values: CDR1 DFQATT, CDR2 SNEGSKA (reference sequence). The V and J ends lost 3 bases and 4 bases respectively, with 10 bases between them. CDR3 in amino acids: CSASSRENQPQHF. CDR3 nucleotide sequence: TGCAGTGCTAGTAGCCGGGAGAATCAGCCCCAGCATTTT.

The CDR3 region has the DNA TGTGCCAGCAGCTACGGGGGGGCAAGGCCAGATACGCAGTATTTT. This sequence encodes CASSYGGARPDTQYF. The V call is TRBV5-4, the J call TRBJ2-3, with 8 positions matching TRBD2. Unmatched junction bases numbered 7, after V lost 3 bases and J lost 4 bases. Germline V gene lookup returns CDR1 SGHNT and CDR2 YYREEE (reference sequence). This CDR3 spans 15 amino acids.

Here the CDR3 DNA reads TGCAGCGTTAGAGGACCTACCCGGGGAGATACGCAGTATTTT. This translates into CSVRGPTRGDTQYF. V gene TRBV29-1 combines with J gene TRBJ2-3; TRBD2 is a possible D gene (5 bases). The CDR3 contains 14 residues. V was cut by 5 bases and J by 5 bases, with 17 bases left in between. Germline assignment: CDR1 SQVTM and CDR2 ANQGSEA.

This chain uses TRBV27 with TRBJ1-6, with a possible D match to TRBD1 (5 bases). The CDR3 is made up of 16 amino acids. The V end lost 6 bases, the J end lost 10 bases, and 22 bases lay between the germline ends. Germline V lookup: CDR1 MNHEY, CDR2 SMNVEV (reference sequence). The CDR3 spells CASSLGAQGVPSPLHF. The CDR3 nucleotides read TGTGCCAGCAGCCTTGGAGCCCAGGGAGTGCCCTCACCCCTCCACTTT.

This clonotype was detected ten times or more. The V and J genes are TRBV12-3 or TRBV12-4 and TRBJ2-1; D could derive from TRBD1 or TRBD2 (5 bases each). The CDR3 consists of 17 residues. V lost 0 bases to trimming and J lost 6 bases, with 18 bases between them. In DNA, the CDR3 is TGTGCCAGCAGTTTAGCGCTTGGGACGGCCTTCAGCAATGAGCAGTTCTTC. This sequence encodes CASSLALGTAFSNEQFF.

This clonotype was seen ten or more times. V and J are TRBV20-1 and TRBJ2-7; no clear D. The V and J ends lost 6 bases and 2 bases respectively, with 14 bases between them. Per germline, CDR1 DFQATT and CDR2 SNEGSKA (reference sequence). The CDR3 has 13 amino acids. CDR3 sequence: CSAPDGAAYEQYF. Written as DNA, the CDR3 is TGCAGTGCCCCAGATGGTGCCGCCTACGAGCAGTACTTC.

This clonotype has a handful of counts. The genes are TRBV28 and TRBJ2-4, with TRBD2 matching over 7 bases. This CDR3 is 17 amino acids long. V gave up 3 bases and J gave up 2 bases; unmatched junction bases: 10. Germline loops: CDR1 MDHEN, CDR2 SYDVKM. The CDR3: CASSFLGKRGTKNIQYF. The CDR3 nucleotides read TGTGCCAGCAGTTTTTTAGGAAAGCGGGGAACCAAAAACATTCAGTACTTC.

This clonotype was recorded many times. CDR3 in amino acids: CASGRDYTEAFF. CDR3 sequence (DNA): TGTGCCAGCGGGAGAGATTACACTGAAGCTTTCTTT. The V call is TRBV5-4, the J call TRBJ1-1; unclear D gene. The CDR3 loop spans 12 amino acids. Trimming took 7 bases from V and 3 from J, leaving 10 bases between them. CDR1 SGHNT and CDR2 YYREEE come from the germline V gene (reference sequence).

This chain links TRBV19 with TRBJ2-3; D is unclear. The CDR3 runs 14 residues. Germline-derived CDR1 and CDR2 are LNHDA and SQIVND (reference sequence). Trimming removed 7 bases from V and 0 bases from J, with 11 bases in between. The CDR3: CASKGPVSTDTQYF. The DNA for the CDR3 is TGTGCCAGTAAAGGGCCTGTCAGCACAGATACGCAGTATTTT. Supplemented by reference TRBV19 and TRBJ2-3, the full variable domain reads DGGITQSPKYLFRKEGQNVTLSCEQNLNHDAMYWYRQDPGQGLRLIYYSQIVNDFQKGDIAEGYSVSREKKESFPLTVTSAQKNPTAFYLCASKGPVSTDTQYFGPGTRLTVL.